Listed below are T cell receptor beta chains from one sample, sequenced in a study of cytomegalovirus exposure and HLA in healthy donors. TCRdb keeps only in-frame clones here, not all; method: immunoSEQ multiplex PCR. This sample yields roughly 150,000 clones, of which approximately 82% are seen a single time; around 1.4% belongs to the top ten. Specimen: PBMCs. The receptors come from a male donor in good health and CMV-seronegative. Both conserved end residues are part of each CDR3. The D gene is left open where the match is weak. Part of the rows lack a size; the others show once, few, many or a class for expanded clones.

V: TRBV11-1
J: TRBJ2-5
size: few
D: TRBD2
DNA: TGTGCCAGCAGCCCCCTGGCGGGGGGGTACCAAGAGACCCAGTACTTC
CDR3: CASSPLAGGYQETQYF

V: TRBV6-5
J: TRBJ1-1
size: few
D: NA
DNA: TGTGCCAGCAGTTACTCGCTGACAGAGAACACTGAAGCTTTCTTT
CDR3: CASSYSLTENTEAFF

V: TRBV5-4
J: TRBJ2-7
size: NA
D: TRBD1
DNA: TGTGCCAGCAGCGACCGGGACAGGGATCGACGGGAGCAGTACTTC
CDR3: CASSDRDRDRREQYF

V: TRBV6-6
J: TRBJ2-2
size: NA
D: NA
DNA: TGTGCCAGCAGCCCCAGCGGCACCGGGGAGCTGTTTTTT
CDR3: CASSPSGTGELFF

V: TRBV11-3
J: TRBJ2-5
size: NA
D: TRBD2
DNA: TGTGCCAGCCAACCCCGGCGGGGGGAGACCCAGTACTTC
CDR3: CASQPRRGETQYF

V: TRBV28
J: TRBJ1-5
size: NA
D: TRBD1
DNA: TGTGCCAGCAGTTTAAATGTAGGCAGGGGGAAACAGCCCCAGCATTTT
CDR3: CASSLNVGRGKQPQHF

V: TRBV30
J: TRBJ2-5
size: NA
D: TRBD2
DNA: TGTGCCTGGAGCGCAAAAGTGGGGGGGAATGGAGAGACCCAGTACTTC
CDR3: CAWSAKVGGNGETQYF

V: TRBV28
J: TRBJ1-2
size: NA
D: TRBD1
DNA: TGTGCCAGCAGTTTCCCCGGGACAGGGGGTTATGGCTACACCTTC
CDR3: CASSFPGTGGYGYTF

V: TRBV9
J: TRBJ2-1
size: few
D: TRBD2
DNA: TGTGCCAGCAGCATCGGACCTCAAGCGGGGACCTACGGGGATGAGCAGTTCTTC
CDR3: CASSIGPQAGTYGDEQFF

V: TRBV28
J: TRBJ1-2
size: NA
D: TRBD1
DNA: TGTGCCAGCAGGGGGGGACAGGGGCTCTATGGCTACACCTTC
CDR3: CASRGGQGLYGYTF

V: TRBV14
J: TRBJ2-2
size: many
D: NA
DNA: TGTGCCAGCAGCGTGACAAGTACCACCGGGGAGCTGTTTTTT
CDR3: CASSVTSTTGELFF

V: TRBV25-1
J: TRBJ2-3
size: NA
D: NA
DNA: TGTGCCAGCAGTGAAGGGTACAGGCACACAGATACGCAGTATTTT
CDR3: CASSEGYRHTDTQYF

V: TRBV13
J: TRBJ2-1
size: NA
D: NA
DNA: TGTGCCAGCAGCTCCGGGGCCTACAATGAGCAGTTCTTC
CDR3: CASSSGAYNEQFF

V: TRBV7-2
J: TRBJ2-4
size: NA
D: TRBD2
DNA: TGTGCCAGCAGCTTAGTGATTAGCGGGGCTCCGTACTTC
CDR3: CASSLVISGAPYF

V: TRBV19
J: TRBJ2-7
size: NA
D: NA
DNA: TGTGCCAGTAGTATAGGGGCAGGGGTCGAGCAGTACTTC
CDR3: CASSIGAGVEQYF

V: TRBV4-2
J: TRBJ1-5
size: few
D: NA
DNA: TGTGCCAGCAGCCAAGCCAATAAGGGGGGGAATCAGCCCCAGCATTTT
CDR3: CASSQANKGGNQPQHF

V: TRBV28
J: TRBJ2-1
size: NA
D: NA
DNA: TGTGCCAGCAGTTTAGGAGGTCAGTTAGGGAGAGTGACGGCTGAGCAGTTCTTC
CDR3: CASSLGGQLGRVTAEQFF

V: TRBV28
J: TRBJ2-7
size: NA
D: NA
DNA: TGTGCCAGCAGTCGAGGTAACGCACACTACGAGCAGTACTTC
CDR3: CASSRGNAHYEQYF

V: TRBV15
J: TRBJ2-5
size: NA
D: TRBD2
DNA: TGTGCCACCAGCAGAGGTCGGCTAGCGGGAGGGGCCCAGTACTTC
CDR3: CATSRGRLAGGAQYF

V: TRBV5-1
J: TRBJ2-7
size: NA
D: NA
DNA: TGCGCCAGCAGCACGGGGGACTCCTACGAGCAGTACTTC
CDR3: CASSTGDSYEQYF

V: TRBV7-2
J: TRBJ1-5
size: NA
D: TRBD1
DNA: TGTGCCAGCAGCTTAGCAAGGACAGGGTTTCAGCCCCAGCATTTT
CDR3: CASSLARTGFQPQHF

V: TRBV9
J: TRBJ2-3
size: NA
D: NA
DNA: TGTGCCAGCAGCGTAGCCTCCGGACTAGATACGCAGTATTTT
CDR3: CASSVASGLDTQYF

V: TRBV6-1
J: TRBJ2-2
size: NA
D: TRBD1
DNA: TGTGCCAGCAGTGACCCCGGGACAGGGTTTGTACGCACCGGGGAGCTGTTTTTT
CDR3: CASSDPGTGFVRTGELFF

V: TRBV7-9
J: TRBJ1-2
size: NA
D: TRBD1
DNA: TGTGCCAGCAGCTTGGGGACAGGGGTCAATGACTGCACCTTC
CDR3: CASSLGTGVNDCTF

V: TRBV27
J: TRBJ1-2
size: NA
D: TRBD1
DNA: TGTGCCAGCAGTTTTACAGGGGGGCACTATGGCTACACCTTC
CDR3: CASSFTGGHYGYTF

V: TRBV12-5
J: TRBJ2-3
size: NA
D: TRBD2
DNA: TGTGCTAGTGGTTTGGGGACTAGCGGGAGGGCAGATACGCAGTATTTT
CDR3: CASGLGTSGRADTQYF

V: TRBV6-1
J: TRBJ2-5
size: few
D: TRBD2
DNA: TGTGCCAGCAGCCCGACTAGCGGGAGGGCGGAGACCCAGTACTTC
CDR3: CASSPTSGRAETQYF

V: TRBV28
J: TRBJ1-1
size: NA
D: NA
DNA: TGTGCCAGCAGTACAGGGTACACTGAAGCTTTCTTT
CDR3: CASSTGYTEAFF

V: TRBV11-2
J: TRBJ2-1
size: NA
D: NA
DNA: TGTGCCAGCAGCTTAGGGGGGCGACCCTCCTACAATGAGCAGTTCTTC
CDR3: CASSLGGRPSYNEQFF

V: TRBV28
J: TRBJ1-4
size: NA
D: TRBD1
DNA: TGTGCCAGCAGTGAAACGGACAGGGTTAATGAAAAACTGTTTTTT
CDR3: CASSETDRVNEKLFF

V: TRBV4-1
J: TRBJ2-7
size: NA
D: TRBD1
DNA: TGCGCCAGCAGCCGCTCTTTAAGGGCAGGGGGCTCCTACGAGCAGTACTTC
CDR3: CASSRSLRAGGSYEQYF

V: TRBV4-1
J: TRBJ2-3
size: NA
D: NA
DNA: TGCGCCAGCAGCCAAGAGAGGACTAGCACAGATACGCAGTATTTT
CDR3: CASSQERTSTDTQYF

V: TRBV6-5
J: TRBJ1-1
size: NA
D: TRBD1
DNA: TGTGCCAGCAGGCGGACAGGGGGAGACACTGAAGCTTTCTTT
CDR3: CASRRTGGDTEAFF

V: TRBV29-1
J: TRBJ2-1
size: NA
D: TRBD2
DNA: TGCAGCCTCATTCCGACTAGCGGGAACTCCTACAATGAGCAGTTCTTC
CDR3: CSLIPTSGNSYNEQFF

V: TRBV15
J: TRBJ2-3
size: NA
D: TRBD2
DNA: TGTGCCACCAGCAGAGAAAGTAGCGGGAGGGCTGGGGATACGCAGTATTTT
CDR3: CATSRESSGRAGDTQYF

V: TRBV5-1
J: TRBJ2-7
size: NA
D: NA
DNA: TGCGCCAGCAGCCGAGGGGGAAGGGTCCCCGAGCAGTACTTC
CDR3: CASSRGGRVPEQYF

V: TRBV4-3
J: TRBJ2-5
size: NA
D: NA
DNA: TGCGCCAGCAGCCAACGAGCGGGCGGGCCCCCCGGGGAGACCCAGTACTTC
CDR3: CASSQRAGGPPGETQYF

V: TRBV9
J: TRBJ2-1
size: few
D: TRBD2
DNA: TGTGCCAGCAGCGTAGAATGGAGCGGGGGCTACAATGAGCAGTTCTTC
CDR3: CASSVEWSGGYNEQFF

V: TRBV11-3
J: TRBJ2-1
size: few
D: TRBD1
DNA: TGTGCCAGCAGCTACGCCGGGACAGGGGGTTTCAATGAGCAGTTCTTC
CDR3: CASSYAGTGGFNEQFF

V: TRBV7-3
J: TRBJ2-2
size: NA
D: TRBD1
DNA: TGTGCCAGCAGCGTCTCAGGGGGCGAGACCGGGGAGCTGTTTTTT
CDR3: CASSVSGGETGELFF

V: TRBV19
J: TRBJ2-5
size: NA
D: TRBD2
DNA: TGTGCCAGTAGTACCGGACTAGCGGGGGGCGCAGAGACCCAGTACTTC
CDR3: CASSTGLAGGAETQYF

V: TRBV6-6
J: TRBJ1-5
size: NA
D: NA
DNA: TGTGCCAGCAGTTACTGGCAGGATAGCAATCAGCCCCAGCATTTT
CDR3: CASSYWQDSNQPQHF

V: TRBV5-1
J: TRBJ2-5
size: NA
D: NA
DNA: TGCGCCAGCAGAAAGGGGGAGACCCAGTACTTC
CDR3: CASRKGETQYF

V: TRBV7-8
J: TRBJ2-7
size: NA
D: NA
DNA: TGTGCCAGCAGCTTAGGCGGAGACTACGAGCAGTACTTC
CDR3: CASSLGGDYEQYF

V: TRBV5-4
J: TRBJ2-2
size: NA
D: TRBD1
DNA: TGTGCCAGCAGCGTGGACAGGGGGGGCACGAACACCGGGGAGCTGTTTTTT
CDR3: CASSVDRGGTNTGELFF

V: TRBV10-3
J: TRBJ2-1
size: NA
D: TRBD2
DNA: TGTGCCATCAGTGGGCAAGCGGGGGGAAACAATGAGCAGTTCTTC
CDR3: CAISGQAGGNNEQFF

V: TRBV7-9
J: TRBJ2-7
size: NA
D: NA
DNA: TGTGCCAGCAGCTTAGTTGGCTCCCCTTACGAGCAGTACTTC
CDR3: CASSLVGSPYEQYF

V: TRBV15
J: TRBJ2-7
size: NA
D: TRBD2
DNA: TGTGCCACCAGCAGAAACGCGGCGGGAGGATTATACGAGCAGTACTTC
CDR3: CATSRNAAGGLYEQYF

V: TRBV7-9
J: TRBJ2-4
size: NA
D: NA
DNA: TGTGCCAGCAGCCCCTCGGTAGCGAGTGTTTTTCAGTACTTC
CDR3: CASSPSVASVFQYF

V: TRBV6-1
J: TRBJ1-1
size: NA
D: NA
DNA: TGTGCCAGCCGAGGGTACGAGAACACTGAAGCTTTCTTT
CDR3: CASRGYENTEAFF

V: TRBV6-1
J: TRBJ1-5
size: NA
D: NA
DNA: TGTGCCAGCAGTGAAGCGGCGGCAGCAAATCAGCCCCAGCATTTT
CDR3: CASSEAAAANQPQHF

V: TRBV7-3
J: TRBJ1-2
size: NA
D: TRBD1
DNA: TGTGCCAGCAGCCGAGAGGCAGGGGGCGTATATGGCTACACCTTC
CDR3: CASSREAGGVYGYTF

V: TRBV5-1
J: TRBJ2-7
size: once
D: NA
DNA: TGCGCCAGCAGCTCGGGGTGGGGCTACGAGCAGTACTTC
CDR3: CASSSGWGYEQYF

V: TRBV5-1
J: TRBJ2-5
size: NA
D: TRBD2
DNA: TGCGCCAGCAGCTGGGGGTCAATGACGGGAGGAGGGGAGACCCAGTACTTC
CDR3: CASSWGSMTGGGETQYF

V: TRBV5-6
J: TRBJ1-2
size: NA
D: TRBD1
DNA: TGTGCCAGCAGGCAGACAGGGGGGAGGCGGGGCTACACCTTC
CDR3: CASRQTGGRRGYTF

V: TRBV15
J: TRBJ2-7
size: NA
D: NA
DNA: TGTGCCACCAGCAGAGAGGCGGGGCTGTACGAGCAGTACTTC
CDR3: CATSREAGLYEQYF